A selection of T cell receptor beta chains follows, all from one sample in a study of T-cell reconstitution after alpha-beta-depleted transplantation in children. TCRdb used MiXCR to reprocess the PCR reads, holding one entry per CDR3 protein. The table includes hundreds of thousands of distinct CDR3 sequences, over 10% detected once. This specimen was PBMCs, mostly from graft donor cells, taken 360 days after TCRalphabeta/CD19-depleted stem cell transplant. The origin of the receptors is a male patient between 10 and 17 years old who had a stem cell transplant for acute myeloid leukemia, so the T cells may come from the graft donor. Both conserved end residues are part of each CDR3. A D gene is named only where the DNA matches it firmly. A row's size may be missing; if present it is once, few, many or a size class.

cdr3_aa | cdr3_nt | d_call | clone_size | j_call | v_call
CASSLAWGRATGETQYF | TGTGCCAGCAGCTTAGCGTGGGGCAGGGCAACTGGGGAGACCCAGTACTTC | NA | NA | TRBJ2-5 | TRBV7-2
CASSFTGGNAEAFF | TGTGCCAGCAGTTTCACGGGGGGAAACGCTGAAGCTTTCTTT | NA | NA | TRBJ1-1 | TRBV28
CASSLQGQSTEAFF | TGTGCCAGCAGTTTACAGGGACAGTCCACTGAAGCTTTCTTT | TRBD1 | few | TRBJ1-1 | TRBV28
CATITAGANVLTF | TGTGCGACTATCACGGCTGGGGCCAACGTCCTGACTTTC | NA | NA | TRBJ2-6 | TRBV30
CASSFLKSPKQETQYF | TGTGCCAGCAGTTTCCTTAAGAGTCCTAAACAAGAGACCCAGTACTTC | NA | NA | TRBJ2-5 | TRBV28
CSAAGQGPTYERYF | TGCAGTGCTGCCGGACAGGGCCCCACCTACGAGCGGTACTTC | TRBD1 | once | TRBJ2-7 | TRBV20-1
CASSLSGGRETQYF | TGTGCCAGCAGTTTATCTGGGGGACGGGAGACCCAGTACTTC | NA | NA | TRBJ2-5 | TRBV28
CASGPGLATGELFF | TGTGCTAGTGGTCCGGGACTAGCGACCGGGGAGCTGTTTTTT | TRBD2 | NA | TRBJ2-2 | TRBV12-5
CASSFTSAVGELFF | TGTGCCAGCAGCTTCACTTCTGCGGTTGGGGAGCTGTTTTTT | NA | many | TRBJ2-2 | TRBV11-3
CASTTYFLSGANVLTF | TGTGCCAGTACCACCTACTTCCTCTCTGGGGCCAACGTCCTGACTTTC | NA | NA | TRBJ2-6 | TRBV19
CASSWAGENIQYF | TGTGCCAGCAGTTGGGCGGGGGAAAACATTCAGTACTTC | TRBD2 | many | TRBJ2-4 | TRBV27
CASRRDRAVGNEQFF | TGTGCCAGCAGACGTGACAGGGCGGTGGGCAATGAGCAGTTCTTC | TRBD1 | NA | TRBJ2-1 | TRBV4-2
CASSLGGGGDTETQYF | TGTGCTAGCAGCTTAGGGGGAGGAGGGGACACGGAGACCCAGTACTTC | NA | few | TRBJ2-5 | TRBV7-7
CAWSLLAGVSTDTQYF | TGTGCCTGGAGTCTACTAGCGGGAGTTAGCACAGATACGCAGTATTTT | TRBD2 | NA | TRBJ2-3 | TRBV30
CASSLAASTGELFF | TGTGCCAGCAGTTTAGCCGCCTCTACCGGGGAGCTGTTTTTT | NA | NA | TRBJ2-2 | TRBV12-3/TRBV12-4
CAISESGQGMETQYF | TGTGCCATCAGTGAGTCGGGACAGGGGATGGAGACCCAGTACTTC | TRBD1 | few | TRBJ2-5 | TRBV10-3
CASSLEGRAYEQYF | TGCGCCAGCAGCTTGGAAGGCAGGGCCTACGAGCAGTACTTC | NA | few | TRBJ2-7 | TRBV5-1
CASSQDVVETQYF | TGCGCCAGCAGCCAAGATGTAGTAGAGACCCAGTACTTC | NA | few | TRBJ2-5 | TRBV4-1
CSVEASGKVEQYF | TGCAGCGTTGAGGCTAGCGGGAAGGTCGAGCAGTACTTC | TRBD2 | few | TRBJ2-7 | TRBV29-1
CASSLIALAGSYNEQFF | TGTGCCAGCAGTTTAATCGCGCTAGCGGGCTCCTACAATGAGCAGTTCTTC | TRBD2 | NA | TRBJ2-1 | TRBV27
CASRERDRVGYTF | TGTGCCAGCAGGGAACGGGACCGCGTTGGCTACACCTTC | NA | NA | TRBJ1-2 | TRBV6-2/TRBV6-3
CAFSPGQGIPTNEKLFF | TGTGCCTTCTCACCGGGACAGGGGATCCCAACTAATGAAAAACTGTTTTTT | TRBD1 | many | TRBJ1-4 | TRBV10-3
CASRVTGATPFSTSQYF | TGTGCCAGTAGGGTAACAGGGGCGACTCCCTTTTCAACGTCACAGTATTTT | TRBD1 | NA | TRBJ2-3 | TRBV19
CASSPPILVKEETQYF | TGTGCCAGCTCACCACCGATACTAGTTAAGGAAGAGACCCAGTACTTC | NA | many | TRBJ2-5 | TRBV18
CSGPGTPSQETQYF | TGCAGTGGTCCAGGAACACCTTCACAAGAGACCCAGTACTTC | NA | many | TRBJ2-5 | TRBV20-1
CASSYQASYQETQYF | TGTGCCAGCAGTTACCAGGCCAGCTACCAAGAGACCCAGTACTTC | NA | many | TRBJ2-5 | TRBV6-2/TRBV6-3
CASSIAASVPYEQYF | TGTGCCAGCAGCATTGCGGCTAGCGTCCCGTACGAGCAGTACTTC | NA | NA | TRBJ2-7 | TRBV21-1
CASSRPHEQYF | TGTGCCAGCAGTCGCCCACACGAGCAGTACTTC | NA | NA | TRBJ2-7 | TRBV6-2/TRBV6-3
CASSLYTSDTQYF | TGTGCCAGCAGCTTATATACTTCGGATACGCAGTATTTT | NA | many | TRBJ2-3 | TRBV7-6
CATSDLPGLAGVRGEQFF | TGTGCCACCAGTGATCTTCCGGGACTAGCGGGAGTTAGGGGTGAGCAGTTCTTC | TRBD2 | many | TRBJ2-1 | TRBV24-1
CASSKIPTRTADTQYF | TGTGCCAGCAGCAAAATCCCTACACGGACTGCTGATACGCAGTATTTT | NA | NA | TRBJ2-3 | TRBV21-1
CASSIEGYEQYF | TGTGCCAGCAGCATCGAGGGGTACGAGCAGTACTTC | NA | few | TRBJ2-7 | TRBV5-6
CASTGERGPSYEQYF | TGTGCCAGCACCGGAGAAAGGGGCCCCTCCTACGAGCAGTACTTC | NA | NA | TRBJ2-7 | TRBV7-2
CAISAREGDREYREDTQYF | TGTGCCATCAGCGCGAGAGAGGGAGACAGGGAATATCGCGAAGATACGCAGTATTTT | TRBD1 | few | TRBJ2-3 | TRBV10-3
CASSLGGGQGDYGYTF | TGTGCCAGCAGCTTAGGGGGCGGGCAGGGGGACTATGGCTACACCTTC | TRBD1 | many | TRBJ1-2 | TRBV7-2
CAVRQGALGYTF | TGTGCCGTAAGACAGGGGGCGCTTGGCTACACCTTC | TRBD1 | many | TRBJ1-2 | TRBV10-3
CSASSPARGWQPYTGELFF | TGCAGTGCTAGTAGCCCCGCCCGCGGGTGGCAGCCATACACCGGGGAGCTGTTTTTT | NA | few | TRBJ2-2 | TRBV20-1
CASSLLAGELYEQYF | TGTGCCAGCAGCCTCTTGGCGGGCGAGCTCTACGAGCAGTACTTC | NA | few | TRBJ2-7 | TRBV7-2
CATSIMVGSLYEQYF | TGTGCCACCAGCATAATGGTGGGGTCTCTTTACGAGCAGTACTTC | NA | few | TRBJ2-7 | TRBV15
CAWSVGGANVLTF | TGTGCCTGGAGTGTTGGAGGGGCCAACGTCCTGACTTTC | NA | NA | TRBJ2-6 | TRBV30
CASSYSNNSPLHF | TGTGCCAGCAGTTACTCGAATAATTCACCCCTCCACTTT | NA | few | TRBJ1-6 | TRBV6-5
CSARVTGSMDTGELFF | TGCAGTGCTAGAGTGACAGGGAGTATGGACACCGGGGAGCTGTTTTTT | TRBD1 | NA | TRBJ2-2 | TRBV20-1
CASSFRAGSLHF | TGTGCCAGCAGCTTCAGGGCCGGGTCTCTCCACTTT | NA | few | TRBJ1-6 | TRBV7-9
CASTPQGLANTDTQYF | TGTGCCAGCACCCCTCAAGGCCTAGCTAACACAGATACGCAGTATTTT | NA | many | TRBJ2-3 | TRBV7-2
CASSLFAAPQGTQYF | TGTGCCAGCAGTTTATTTGCAGCTCCACAAGGGACCCAGTACTTC | NA | NA | TRBJ2-5 | TRBV12-3/TRBV12-4
CSVFSGPSSTDTQYF | TGCAGCGTTTTTAGCGGGCCATCTAGCACAGATACGCAGTATTTT | TRBD2 | NA | TRBJ2-3 | TRBV29-1
CASRLAGGKEQYF | TGTGCCAGCAGACTAGCGGGAGGTAAAGAGCAGTACTTC | TRBD2 | many | TRBJ2-7 | TRBV12-3/TRBV12-4
CASSLAVALQPLETQYF | TGTGCCAGCAGCTTAGCGGTGGCACTCCAACCTCTAGAGACCCAGTACTTC | NA | NA | TRBJ2-5 | TRBV7-9
CSASGTSGMGNEQFF | TGCAGCGCCTCCGGGACTAGCGGGATGGGGAATGAGCAGTTCTTC | TRBD2 | many | TRBJ2-1 | TRBV29-1
CASSYASVDQFF | TGTGCCAGCAGTTACGCCTCAGTAGACCAGTTCTTC | NA | NA | TRBJ2-1 | TRBV6-2/TRBV6-3
CSVEVKARLSGEQYF | TGCAGCGTTGAAGTGAAGGCCAGACTCTCGGGTGAGCAGTACTTC | NA | NA | TRBJ2-7 | TRBV29-1
CASSPPNGRRDEQYF | TGTGCCAGCTCACCACCGAACGGGAGGCGGGACGAGCAGTACTTC | TRBD2 | few | TRBJ2-7 | TRBV18
CASRPPTGYGYTF | TGTGCCAGCAGACCTCCGACAGGCTATGGCTACACCTTC | NA | few | TRBJ1-2 | TRBV7-3